These 26 T cell receptor beta chains share one sample of origin, sequenced in a study of T cell responses to AZD1222 COVID-19 vaccine. Generated by immunoSEQ multiplex PCR, the TCRdb table keeps only in-frame clones and is missing some. Of fewer than 200,000 clones listed, more than 90% are singletons. This sample comprised peripheral blood, obtained 28 days after the second dose of the MenACWY control vaccine. These receptor sequences come from an adult who received the MenACWY meningococcal vaccine as a control.

This rearrangement joins TRBV11-3 to TRBJ1-1; TRBD1 is a possible D gene (6 bases). In germline, CDR1 is SGHNT, CDR2 YENEEA. The CDR3 consists of 18 residues. The V and J ends lost 4 bases and 3 bases respectively, with 24 bases between them. The CDR3 sequence: CASSSPSGRGALDTEAFF. CDR3 DNA: TGTGCCAGCAGCTCTCCCTCCGGGAGGGGGGCACTGGACACTGAAGCTTTCTTT. Drawing the rest from reference TRBV11-3 and TRBJ1-1, the complete variable domain is EAGVVQSPRYKIIEKKQPVAFWCNPISGHNTLYWYLQNLGQGPELLIRYENEEAVDDSQLPKDRFSAERLKGVDSTLKIQPAELGDSAVYLCASSSPSGRGALDTEAFFGQGTRLTVV.

The V and J genes are TRBV18 and TRBJ2-7, with a possible D match to TRBD1 (6 bases). CDR1 and CDR2 from the germline V gene are KGHSH and LQKENI. The ends were cut back, 3 bases at V and 5 bases at J, with 14 bases in the middle. This CDR3 has 14 amino acids. The CDR3 sequence: CASSPYQGSNEQYF. The CDR3 DNA reads as TGTGCCAGCTCACCTTACCAGGGGAGCAACGAGCAGTACTTC.

The V call is TRBV9, the J call TRBJ1-2; D may be TRBD1 (6 bases). The ends were cut back, 3 bases at V and 3 bases at J, with 12 bases in the middle. This CDR3 has 14 residues. Germline V gene lookup returns CDR1 SGDLS and CDR2 YYNGEE. The CDR3 DNA reads as TGTGCCAGCAGCGCAGAGGGACAACACTATGGCTACACCTTC. Protein: CASSAEGQHYGYTF.

This clone was detected only once. The chain joins TRBV9 to TRBJ2-7, with TRBD2 as a possible D gene (6 bases). Germline-derived CDR1 and CDR2 are SGDLS and YYNGEE. The CDR3 runs to 14 residues. V was cut by 1 base and J by 4 bases, with 12 bases left in between. CDR3 protein: CASSVSGTRYEQYF. The CDR3 DNA is TGTGCCAGCAGCGTATCCGGGACTCGATACGAGCAGTACTTC.

J is TRBJ1-2 and V is TRBV5-1; 7 nucleotides agree with TRBD1. The CDR3 sequence is 14 residues long. Per the germline V gene, CDR1 is SGHRS and CDR2 is YFSETQ. Trimming cost V 5 bases and J 6 bases; bases outside gene matches: 10. The CDR3: CASRTDTGADGYTF. The CDR3 nucleotides are TGCGCCAGCAGAACGGATACAGGGGCGGATGGCTACACCTTC.

The chain recombines TRBV6-2 or TRBV6-3 with TRBJ1-3; D is ambiguous. The germline gives CDR1 MNHEY, CDR2 SVGEGT. This CDR3 spans 15 amino acids. V shed 4 bases and J shed 0 bases, with 10 bases lying between them. The CDR3: CASSSPWASGNTIYF. The CDR3 coding sequence is TGTGCCAGCAGTTCCCCATGGGCCTCTGGAAACACCATATATTTT.

This clone was observed a handful of times. The chain carries TRBV27 and TRBJ2-3, with 7 positions matching TRBD2. The ends lost 6 bases at V and 2 bases at J; junction bases unmatched: 5. Germline V gene data show CDR1 as MNHEY and CDR2 as SMNVEV (reference sequence). This CDR3 contains 14 residues. The DNA for the CDR3 is TGTGCCAGCAGGTGGGACTACCTCACAGATACGCAGTATTTT. The encoded protein is CASRWDYLTDTQYF.

V usage is TRBV5-1 and J usage is TRBJ1-4; possible D gene TRBD1, 6 bases. V lost 4 bases and J lost 6, with 16 bases in between. CDR3 length: 15 amino acids. Germline V gives CDR1 SGHRS, CDR2 YFSETQ. This chain's CDR3 is CASSPGTNPHEKLFF. The CDR3 DNA reads as TGCGCCAGCAGCCCGGGGACAAATCCCCATGAAAAACTGTTTTTT.

The V and J genes are TRBV2 and TRBJ2-5; D is possibly TRBD2 (6 bases). The CDR3 runs to 13 residues. Germline values: CDR1 SNHLY, CDR2 FYNNEI. V lost 6 bases and J 5 bases, leaving 13 bases between the germline ends. CDR3 sequence reads: CASSAGLGETQYF. For the CDR3, the DNA is TGTGCCAGCAGCGCGGGACTGGGGGAGACCCAGTACTTC.

The rearrangement uses TRBV30 and TRBJ1-4, with D uncertain. The CDR3 extends over 13 amino acids. The germline V gene has CDR1 GTSNPN and CDR2 SVGIG (reference sequence). Trimming pared 5 bases from V and 7 bases from J, leaving 14 bases between. The CDR3 is CAWAGGLREKLFF. The CDR3 DNA sequence: TGTGCCTGGGCAGGAGGGCTTCGTGAAAAACTGTTTTTT.

J is TRBJ1-2 and V is TRBV11-2, with D uncertain. The ends were cut back, 5 bases at V and 2 bases at J, with 9 bases in the middle. CDR3 length: 13 amino acids. Germline-derived CDR1 and CDR2 are SGHAT and FQNNGV. The CDR3 is CASSRRTNYGYTF. The DNA for the CDR3 is TGTGCCAGCAGCCGGAGAACGAACTATGGCTACACCTTC.

This clone was observed once. V and J are TRBV3-1 (or the pseudogene TRBV3-2) and TRBJ1-2; D not resolved. Germline V CDR1 and CDR2: LGHDT, YNNKEL (reference sequence). V lost 1 base, J lost 4 bases, and 4 bases lay in between. This CDR3 contains 12 residues. CDR3 sequence (DNA): TGTGCCAGCAGCCAAGGCGCCTATGGCTACACCTTC. Amino acids: CASSQGAYGYTF.

The chain has TRBV18 and TRBJ2-1; 9 bases are shared with TRBD2. V lost 6 bases to trimming and J lost 8 bases; unmatched junction nucleotides: 11. The CDR3 extends over 15 amino acids. Looked up from germline, CDR1 is KGHSH and CDR2 is LQKENI. The CDR3 protein is CASSLGTSSGDEQFF. CDR3 DNA sequence: TGTGCCAGCTCCCTTGGGACTAGCTCAGGCGATGAGCAGTTCTTC.

J is TRBJ2-7 and V is TRBV9, with TRBD2 identical over 15 bases. CDR3 size: 17 residues. Germline CDR1 reads SGDLS; CDR2 reads YYNGEE. Trimming at V came to 4 bases and at J to 3 bases, leaving 8 bases not matched to a gene. The CDR3 spells CASSSRPGLAGGYEQYF. CDR3 in DNA: TGTGCCAGCAGCTCTCGCCCGGGACTAGCGGGAGGCTACGAGCAGTACTTC.

This chain links TRBV7-8 with TRBJ1-3; D unclear. The CDR3 totals 14 residues. Germline CDR1 SGHVS, CDR2 FQNEAQ. V lost 5 bases to trimming and J lost 4 bases, with 12 bases between them. For the CDR3, the DNA is TGTGCCAGCAGCGCGCAAGGATCGGGAAACACCATATATTTT. It translates to CASSAQGSGNTIYF.

The chain couples TRBV9 to TRBJ1-1, with 9 bases identical to TRBD1. The CDR3 spans 19 residues. The germline CDR1 and CDR2 sequences are SGDLS and YYNGEE. J lost 0 bases, V lost 3 bases, and 15 bases had no gene match. In nucleotides, the CDR3 is TGTGCCAGCAGCGGCGGGACAGGGATGCCCGGTGGTGTGAACACTGAAGCTTTCTTT. Translating gives CASSGGTGMPGGVNTEAFF.

Of note for this clone: A read error may produce the germline difference seen at one junction end. The chain links TRBV12-5 to TRBJ2-2; D is unclear. This CDR3 region has 14 residues. The germline CDR1 and CDR2 sequences are LGHNT and FRNRAP. The chain's CDR3 is CASAFWQNPGELFF. CDR3 nucleotides: TGTGCTAGTGCCTTCTGGCAGAACCCCGGGGAGCTGTTTTTT.

The chain couples TRBV9 to TRBJ2-7, with 10 bases matching TRBD2. V was pared by 1 base and J by 6 bases, with 10 bases of the junction left unmatched. This CDR3 has 16 amino acids. Germline assignment: CDR1 SGDLS and CDR2 YYNGEE. The CDR3 coding sequence is TGTGCCAGCAGCGTAACCCCCTCTAGCGGGAGTCGCGAGCAGTACTTC. This translates into CASSVTPSSGSREQYF.

V gene TRBV7-9 combines with J gene TRBJ1-3; D perhaps matches TRBD1 (5 bases). The CDR3 has 17 amino acids. Between the trimmed V and J ends, which lost 5 bases and 4 bases, there was a span of 21 bases. Germline assignment: CDR1 SEHNR and CDR2 FQNEAQ (reference sequence). CDR3 amino acids: CASSPWGVSLAGNTIYF. The CDR3 nucleotides are TGTGCCAGCAGCCCCTGGGGGGTCAGTCTTGCCGGAAACACCATATATTTT. Full variable domain (remainder filled in from reference TRBV7-9 and TRBJ1-3): DTGVSQNPRHKITKRGQNVTFRCDPISEHNRLYWYRQTLGQGPEFLTYFQNEAQLEKSRLLSDRFSAERPKGSFSTLEIQRTEQGDSAMYLCASSPWGVSLAGNTIYFGEGSWLTVV.

The J gene is TRBJ1-2, the V gene TRBV3-1 (or the pseudogene TRBV3-2); D gene uncertain. Deletions cut 8 bases from V and 3 bases from J, with 10 bases between. CDR1 LGHDT and CDR2 YNNKEL come from the germline V gene (reference sequence). The CDR3 extends over 12 amino acids. CDR3 in amino acids: CASGWEYYGYTF. The CDR3 nucleotides read TGTGCCAGCGGTTGGGAATACTATGGCTACACCTTC.

The V and J genes are TRBV7-9 and TRBJ2-7, with a weak D call TRBD1 (6 bases). CDR1 and CDR2 (germline): SEHNR, FQNEAQ (reference sequence). The CDR3 is 13 residues long. V lost 4 bases and J lost 3, with 10 bases in between. CDR3 bases: TGTGCCAGCAGCTCTTCGACAGGCTACGAGCAGTACTTC. Translating it yields CASSSSTGYEQYF.

The V gene is TRBV6-6, the J gene TRBJ1-5, with D perhaps TRBD1 (5 bases). CDR1 MNHNY and CDR2 SVGAGI come from the germline V gene (reference sequence). The CDR3 totals 14 residues. Trimming removed 7 bases from V and 9 bases from J, with 19 bases in between. Here the CDR3 reads CASKLTGDNGPQHF. The CDR3 DNA is TGTGCCAGCAAACTAACGGGGGATAATGGGCCCCAGCATTTT.

The chain carries TRBV13 and TRBJ2-1; 11 bases agree with TRBD2. This CDR3 is built from 17 residues. The ends lost 5 bases at V and 9 bases at J; junction bases unmatched: 15. CDR1 is PRHDT, CDR2 FYEKMQ, per germline (reference sequence). The CDR3: CASSMPLGLAVRVEQFF. Written as DNA, the CDR3 is TGTGCCAGCAGCATGCCCCTGGGACTAGCGGTAAGGGTTGAGCAGTTCTTC.

The chain uses TRBV5-1 and TRBJ2-5; no firm D call. Trimming left V 4 bases short and J 5 bases short, with 9 bases between. Germline CDR1 SGHRS, CDR2 YFSETQ. The CDR3 consists of 12 residues. The CDR3 coding sequence is TGCGCCAGCAGCCTGCAAGGGGAGACCCAGTACTTC. It specifies CASSLQGETQYF.

Note on this clone: Additional DNA sequences in this sample encode the identical CDR3. The chain recombines TRBV7-2 with TRBJ2-7; tentatively, D is TRBD2 (5 bases). CDR1 is SGHTA and CDR2 is FQGNSA in the germline V gene. The CDR3 sequence is 13 residues long. With 3 bases removed from V and 3 bases from J, the gap between germline ends came to 9 bases. CDR3 nucleotides: TGTGCCAGCAGCTTCACCGGGAACTACGAGCAGTACTTC. It specifies CASSFTGNYEQYF.

The V gene is TRBV5-1, the J gene TRBJ1-4; D perhaps matches TRBD1 (5 bases). CDR3 length: 16 residues. Trimming took 4 bases from V and 2 from J, leaving 15 bases between them. The germline CDR1 and CDR2 sequences are SGHRS and YFSETQ. This CDR3 is CASSQGTAVTNEKLFF. CDR3 DNA sequence: TGCGCCAGCAGCCAAGGGACGGCCGTGACTAATGAAAAACTGTTTTTT. The variable domain in full, completed from reference TRBV5-1 and TRBJ1-4, reads KAGVTQTPRYLIKTRGQQVTLSCSPISGHRSVSWYQQTPGQGLQFLFEYFSETQRNKGNFPGRFSGRQFSNSRSEMNVSTLELGDSALYLCASSQGTAVTNEKLFFGSGTQLSVL.